This TCR beta chain is drawn from a study of vaccination and CD4 T cells after COVID-19. Points on this clonotype: The antigen is not known.

This CDR3 is 14 amino acids long. Trimming shortened V by 3 bases and J by 5 bases, and 13 bases separated the two germline ends. The germline V gene has CDR1 DFQATT and CDR2 SNEGSKA (reference sequence). The treatment: approximately 10-day PBMC culture with coronavirus spike peptide pools or control peptides (ViraFEST assay). In the ViraFEST assay, peptide-pool expansion preceded TCR sequencing of expanded clonotypes. Researchers used the Oncomine TCR Beta short-read assay to sequence DNA from cultured CD4+ T cells. TCRdb ran MiXCR on the PCR reads and lists one entry per CDR3 protein. The data hold about 17,000 distinct CDR3 sequences, with almost 60% observed a single time.

This TCR came from a human donor who had recovered from COVID-19. The rearrangement joins TRBV20-1 to TRBJ2-2, with D perhaps matching TRBD1 or TRBD2 (5 bases each). Sequencing was done on a sample of CD4+ T cells from blood, cultured in vitro. CDR3 sequence reads: CSASWGRGTGELFF. The CDR3, as DNA: TGCAGTGCTAGTTGGGGGAGAGGGACCGGGGAGCTGTTTTTT.